The 16 T cell receptor beta chains below come from one sample, sequenced in a study of long-term antiretroviral therapy in people with HIV. They ran version v3.0 of the immunoSEQ assay at survey level. Measured with immunoSEQ multiplex PCR; TCRdb has only the in-frame clones, and not every one. The sample has 15,000 or so clones, around 76% seen once; the top ten hold 28%. The sequencing here drew on unsorted PBMCs, taken 3.1 years after starting antiretroviral therapy. These receptors were collected from a man aged 40-49 years with HIV.

This clone was seen only a few times. This rearrangement joins TRBV29-1 to TRBJ1-2; TRBD1 matches 7 bases. V was pared by 6 bases and J by 6 bases, with 4 bases of the junction left unmatched. This CDR3 is 11 amino acids long. Germline CDR1 is SQVTM and CDR2 is ANQGSEA. CDR3 protein: CSVGTVHGYTF. The CDR3 DNA follows: TGCAGCGTCGGGACAGTACATGGCTACACCTTC.

The chain joins TRBV7-9 to TRBJ2-7, with D perhaps TRBD1 (6 bases). V lost 1 base and J lost 5, with 18 bases in between. This CDR3 has 16 residues. CDR1 is SEHNR and CDR2 is FQNEAQ in the germline V gene (reference sequence). Here the CDR3 reads CASSLVIRLDRHEQYF. In DNA, the CDR3 is TGTGCCAGCAGCTTAGTAATCAGGTTAGACAGGCACGAGCAGTACTTC.

This chain connects TRBV11-2 to TRBJ2-3; the match to TRBD2 covers 10 bases. The V gene end was trimmed by 3 bases and the J gene end by 0 bases; junction bases not matched to a gene: 6. This CDR3 spans 17 amino acids. Germline loops: CDR1 SGHAT, CDR2 FQNNGV. The CDR3 protein is CASSFPTSGTSTDTQYF. The CDR3 DNA follows: TGTGCCAGCAGCTTCCCTACTAGCGGGACTAGCACAGATACGCAGTATTTT.

V gene TRBV19 combines with J gene TRBJ1-2, with D perhaps matching TRBD1 (6 bases). Germline CDR1 and CDR2: LNHDA and SQIVND (reference sequence). Between the trimmed V and J ends, which lost 6 bases and 0 bases, there was a span of 14 bases. This CDR3 is built from 15 residues. The CDR3 DNA is TGTGCCAGTAGCCCAGGACAGAGGCCTAACTATGGCTACACCTTC. Translated: CASSPGQRPNYGYTF.

This rearrangement joins TRBV6-5 to TRBJ1-3, with D possibly being TRBD1 (6 bases). The CDR3 consists of 14 residues. The V end was cut by 9 bases, the J end by 1 base, with 13 bases between. The germline CDR1 and CDR2 sequences are MNHEY and SVGAGI. As DNA, the CDR3 is TGTGCCAGTAGGGCAGGGGAATCTGGAAACACCATATATTTT. Its translation: CASRAGESGNTIYF.

This clone showed up just a few times. V and J are TRBV28 and TRBJ2-7; 9 bases are a match to TRBD1. V was pared by 7 bases and J by 0 bases, with 7 bases of the junction left unmatched. There are 15 residues in the CDR3. Germline CDR1 MDHEN, CDR2 SYDVKM. CDR3 sequence (DNA): TGTGCCAGCACTGACAGACAGGGGGGCTCCTACGAGCAGTACTTC. Encoded protein: CASTDRQGGSYEQYF.

This clone was seen more than once but under ten times. The chain links TRBV7-9 to TRBJ2-7, with 7 bases aligning to TRBD1. Germline V CDR1 and CDR2: SEHNR, FQNEAQ (reference sequence). The CDR3 length is 13 residues. The ends lost 5 bases at V and 4 bases at J; junction bases unmatched: 5. CDR3 in amino acids: CASSPWDSYEQYF. DNA of the CDR3: TGTGCCAGCAGCCCCTGGGACAGTTACGAGCAGTACTTC.

The chain couples TRBV7-9 to TRBJ1-3; the D gene is possibly TRBD1 (5 bases). Per germline, CDR1 SEHNR and CDR2 FQNEAQ (reference sequence). CDR3 length: 15 amino acids. Trimming left V 8 bases short and J 0 bases short, with 14 bases between. For the CDR3, the DNA is TGTGCCAGCCTCGACGCAGGGAACTCTGGAAACACCATATATTTT. This sequence encodes CASLDAGNSGNTIYF.

The chain couples TRBV30 to TRBJ2-3; 9 bases map to TRBD1. This CDR3 has 15 amino acids. Germline CDR1 reads GTSNPN; CDR2 reads SVGIG (reference sequence). V gave up 3 bases and J gave up 2 bases; unmatched junction bases: 6. The CDR3 loop is CAWSGQGRPTDTQYF. In DNA form, the CDR3 reads TGTGCCTGGAGCGGACAGGGGAGACCCACAGATACGCAGTATTTT. Full variable domain (outside the CDR3, taken from reference TRBV30 and TRBJ2-3): SQTIHQWPATLVQPVGSPLSLECTVEGTSNPNLYWYRQAAGRGLQLLFYSVGIGQISSEVPQNLSASRPQDRQFILSSKKLLLSDSGFYLCAWSGQGRPTDTQYFGPGTRLTVL.

This clone showed up just once. J is TRBJ1-5 and V is TRBV19; no firm D call. Germline CDR1 is LNHDA and CDR2 is SQIVND (reference sequence). V was clipped by 0 bases and J by 5 bases, with 8 bases between them. The CDR3 runs 14 residues. As DNA, the CDR3 is TGTGCCAGTAGTATAGACTCAGTTTATCAGCCCCAGCATTTT. It is translated as CASSIDSVYQPQHF.

A single count supports this clone. CDR3 DNA sequence: TGTGCCAGCAGTGATAATTCGTACGAGCAGTACTTC. It codes for CASSDNSYEQYF. The rearrangement joins TRBV2 to TRBJ2-7; D is ambiguous. Germline CDR1 reads SNHLY; CDR2 reads FYNNEI. CDR3 size: 12 residues. Trimming cost V 3 bases and J 4 bases, with 7 bases left between them.

CDR3 bases: TGCAGCGTCGGCGGTGGGTTACAAGAGACCCAGTACTTC. It encodes CSVGGGLQETQYF. The rearrangement uses TRBV29-1 and TRBJ2-5; no reliable D call. The V gene lost 6 bases and the J gene lost 2 bases, with 13 bases spanning the gap. Germline V gene sequence: CDR1 SQVTM, CDR2 ANQGSEA. The CDR3 runs 13 residues.

This clone was observed once. This chain connects TRBV5-1 to TRBJ2-1; D call uncertain. The CDR3 is made up of 13 amino acids. Trimming shortened V by 1 base and J by 6 bases, and 8 bases separated the two germline ends. Germline V lookup: CDR1 SGHRS, CDR2 YFSETQ. CDR3 amino acids: CASSLRGGNEQFF. The CDR3 DNA reads TGCGCCAGCAGCTTGAGAGGTGGCAATGAGCAGTTCTTC.

This clone appeared a single time. The V gene is TRBV27, the J gene TRBJ1-4, with TRBD1 as a possible D gene (5 bases). The germline gives CDR1 MNHEY, CDR2 SMNVEV (reference sequence). This CDR3 is 16 amino acids long. Trimming took off 5 bases at V and 0 bases at J, with 13 bases between the two ends. CDR3 sequence reads: CASSPPGPATNEKLFF. The CDR3 DNA is TGTGCCAGCAGTCCCCCGGGACCAGCAACTAATGAAAAACTGTTTTTT.

The chain couples TRBV9 to TRBJ1-1; D perhaps matches TRBD1 (5 bases). The CDR3 covers 15 residues. The V and J ends lost 4 bases and 1 base respectively, with 14 bases between them. Germline V gives CDR1 SGDLS, CDR2 YYNGEE. This chain's CDR3 is CASSSDSGPNTEAFF. CDR3 DNA: TGTGCCAGCAGCAGCGACAGTGGTCCGAACACTGAAGCTTTCTTT.

The rearrangement uses TRBV5-6 and TRBJ2-7, with a tentative D call TRBD2 (6 bases). CDR1 is SGHDT and CDR2 is YYEEEE in the germline V gene. Trimming stripped 2 bases from V and 3 bases from J, with 12 bases between. This CDR3 is 14 amino acids long. The CDR3: CASSFYRRDYEQYF. In DNA form, the CDR3 reads TGTGCCAGCAGCTTTTACAGGAGGGACTACGAGCAGTACTTC.